These 10 T cell receptor beta chains were sequenced from one sample in a study of blood T cell repertoires in COVID-19. Using immunoSEQ multiplex PCR, the repertoire was profiled, and TCRdb retains in-frame clones only, with some absent. The table has about 59,000 clones, over 75% seen once; the top ten hold more than 7%. Sequenced input: peripheral blood. The source is a man aged 55 to 70 with acute or convalescent COVID-19.

The genes are TRBV4-2 and TRBJ2-7, with D maybe TRBD1 (5 bases). The CDR3 runs to 15 residues. Looked up from germline, CDR1 is LGHNA and CDR2 is YNFKEQ. Trimming removed 0 bases from V and 6 bases from J, with 15 bases in between. Here the CDR3 reads CASSQDRQGFREQYF. In DNA form, the CDR3 reads TGTGCCAGCAGCCAAGATCGGCAGGGATTTCGCGAGCAGTACTTC.

The V call is TRBV12-5, the J call TRBJ2-7; D gene unclear. The CDR3 spans 14 residues. Trimming took 2 bases from V and 1 from J, leaving 9 bases between them. Germline CDR1 LGHNT, CDR2 FRNRAP. This CDR3 is CASGLSDHSYEQYF. DNA for the CDR3: TGTGCTAGTGGTTTGAGCGACCATTCCTACGAGCAGTACTTC. Full variable domain (missing parts from reference TRBV12-5 and TRBJ2-7): DARVTQTPRHKVTEMGQEVTMRCQPILGHNTVFWYRQTMMQGLELLAYFRNRAPLDDSGMPKDRFSAEMPDATLATLKIQPSEPRDSAVYFCASGLSDHSYEQYFGPGTRLTVT.

V gene TRBV27 combines with J gene TRBJ2-1; perhaps TRBD1 as D (6 bases). The germline V and J ends were trimmed by 3 bases and 3 bases, with 9 bases remaining between them. CDR1 is MNHEY, CDR2 SMNVEV, per germline (reference sequence). There are 14 residues in the CDR3. In DNA, the CDR3 is TGTGCCAGCAGTTTCCGACAGGACTACAATGAGCAGTTCTTC. It translates to CASSFRQDYNEQFF.

This clone appeared once. The chain uses TRBV28 and TRBJ1-1; TRBD1 is a possible D gene (6 bases). Germline V lookup: CDR1 MDHEN, CDR2 SYDVKM. The CDR3 runs to 14 residues. V was cut by 3 bases and J by 4 bases, with 12 bases left in between. The CDR3 DNA follows: TGTGCCAGCAGTTTGCCGGGGGGCGTCACTGAAGCTTTCTTT. Encoded protein: CASSLPGGVTEAFF.

The sample holds a few counts of this clone. The rearrangement joins TRBV12-3 or TRBV12-4 to TRBJ1-2; 7 positions match TRBD1. Unmatched junction bases numbered 7, after V lost 7 bases and J lost 5 bases. This CDR3 is built from 13 residues. This CDR3 reads CASTEGTDYGYTF. CDR3 nucleotides: TGTGCCAGCACTGAGGGGACAGATTATGGCTACACCTTC.

The V call is TRBV19, the J call TRBJ1-1; D is perhaps TRBD1 (5 bases). This CDR3 comprises 13 residues. V lost 3 bases to trimming and J lost 12 bases, with 17 bases between them. Germline-derived CDR1 and CDR2 are LNHDA and SQIVND (reference sequence). CDR3 bases: TGTGCCAGTAGTATTGGGGCAGGGACTGGAACTTTCTTT. Protein product: CASSIGAGTGTFF.

The table lists this clone with a count of one. CDR3 coding DNA: TGTGCCAGCAGTGAAGGGACACCAACTAATGAAAAACTGTTTTTT. Encoded protein: CASSEGTPTNEKLFF. J is TRBJ1-4 and V is TRBV6-1, with D maybe TRBD1 (5 bases). The germline V gene has CDR1 MNHNS and CDR2 SASEGT. V was trimmed by 1 base and J by 0 bases, leaving 6 bases between them. The CDR3 runs 15 residues.

The CDR3 nucleotides are TGTGCCAGCAGTCTACAGGGGAACTATGGCTACACCTTC. Translating gives CASSLQGNYGYTF. J is TRBJ1-2 and V is TRBV2, with 7 positions matching TRBD1. Per the germline V gene, CDR1 is SNHLY and CDR2 is FYNNEI. This CDR3 has 13 residues. After removal of 5 bases from V and 2 bases from J, the junction contained 2 bases not matched to a gene.

In this sample, this clone turned up a few times. The J gene is TRBJ2-1, the V gene TRBV11-2, with D possibly TRBD2 on 6 matching bases. The germline V gene encodes CDR1 SGHAT and CDR2 FQNNGV. This CDR3 spans 11 amino acids. The V end lost 7 bases, the J end lost 15 bases, and 16 bases lay between the germline ends. The CDR3 region is CASTLGQGLFF. The CDR3 bases are TGTGCCAGCACCCTCGGGCAGGGACTGTTCTTC.

The chain combines TRBV2 with TRBJ1-3; D perhaps matches TRBD1 (6 bases). CDR3 size: 14 residues. V lost 8 bases and J lost 0, with 11 bases in between. Germline V gene sequence: CDR1 SNHLY, CDR2 FYNNEI. CDR3 loop: CASSRDTSGNTIYF. The CDR3 bases are TGTGCCAGCTCCCGGGACACCTCTGGAAACACCATATATTTT. Complete variable domain (other parts from reference TRBV2 and TRBJ1-3): EPEVTQTPSHQVTQMGQEVILRCVPISNHLYFYWYRQILGQKVEFLVSFYNNEISEKSEIFDDQFSVERPDGSNFTLKIRSTKLEDSAMYFCASSRDTSGNTIYFGEGSWLTVV.